A single sample gave rise to the 4 T cell receptor beta chains below, sequenced in a study of blood T cell repertoires in COVID-19. Clones were sequenced by immunoSEQ multiplex PCR, and TCRdb holds only the in-frame ones, with some missing. This table holds almost 55,000 clones, more than 75% found once. Material: peripheral blood. These receptors all stem from a human donor in a cohort sampled during active COVID-19.

A few counts support this clone. One junction end disagrees with the germline gene, perhaps due to a read error. The rearrangement links TRBV28 to TRBJ2-6; D not resolved. The germline gives CDR1 MDHEN, CDR2 SYDVKM. This CDR3 contains 16 residues. CDR3 nucleotide sequence: TGTGCCAGCAGTCTATGGATCAGCTCTGGGGCCAACGTCCTGACTTTC. Translating gives CASSLWISSGANVLTF.

Comments on this clone: The junction differs from germline at one of its ends, possibly a read error. Other DNA sequences in the sample encode the same CDR3. The V gene is TRBV18, the J gene TRBJ2-7; 9 positions agree with TRBD2. Germline assignment: CDR1 KGHSH and CDR2 LQKENI. This CDR3 spans 14 amino acids. The CDR3 spells CATSSGTSRYEQYF. In nucleotides, the CDR3 is TGTGCCACCTCATCCGGGACTAGCAGATACGAGCAGTACTTC.

The gene calls are TRBV15 and TRBJ2-5; maybe TRBD1 (6 bases). The germline V gene encodes CDR1 LNHNV and CDR2 YYDKDF (reference sequence). V was cut by 0 bases and J by 7 bases, with 6 bases left in between. This CDR3 spans 12 amino acids. The DNA for the CDR3 is TGTGCCACCAGCAGAGACAGGGGGACCCAGTACTTC. Translation: CATSRDRGTQYF.

The V gene is TRBV9, the J gene TRBJ2-2; TRBD2 aligns across 9 bases. Germline CDR1 SGDLS, CDR2 YYNGEE. The CDR3 has 15 amino acids. Trimming at V came to 0 bases and at J to 8 bases, leaving 5 bases not matched to a gene. For the CDR3, the DNA is TGTGCCAGCAGCGTAGGCCTAGCGGGATCGGGGGAGCTGTTTTTT. Translated: CASSVGLAGSGELFF.